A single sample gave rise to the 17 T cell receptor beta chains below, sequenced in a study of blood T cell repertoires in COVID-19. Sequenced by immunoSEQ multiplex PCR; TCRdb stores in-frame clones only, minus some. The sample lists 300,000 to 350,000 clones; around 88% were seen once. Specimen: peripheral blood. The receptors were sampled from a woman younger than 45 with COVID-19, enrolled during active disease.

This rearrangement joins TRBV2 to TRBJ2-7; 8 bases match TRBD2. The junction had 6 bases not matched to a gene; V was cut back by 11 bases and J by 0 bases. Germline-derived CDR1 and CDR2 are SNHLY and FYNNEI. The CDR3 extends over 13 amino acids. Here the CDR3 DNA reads TGTGCCGGGACGGGGGGGTTCTCCTACGAGCAGTACTTC. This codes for CAGTGGFSYEQYF.

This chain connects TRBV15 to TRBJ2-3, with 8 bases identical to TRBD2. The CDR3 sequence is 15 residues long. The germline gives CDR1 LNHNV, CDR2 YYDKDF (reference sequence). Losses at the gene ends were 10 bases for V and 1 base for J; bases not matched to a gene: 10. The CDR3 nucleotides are TGTGCCAGCGGGAGGTCACTAGCTCGCACAGATACGCAGTATTTT. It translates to CASGRSLARTDTQYF.

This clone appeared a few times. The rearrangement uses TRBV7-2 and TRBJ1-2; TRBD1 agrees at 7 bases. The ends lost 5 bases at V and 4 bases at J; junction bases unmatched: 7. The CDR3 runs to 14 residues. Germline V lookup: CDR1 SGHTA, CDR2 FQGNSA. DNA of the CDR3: TGTGCCAGCAGCATCAGGGGGTCTGGCTATGGCTACACCTTC. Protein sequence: CASSIRGSGYGYTF.

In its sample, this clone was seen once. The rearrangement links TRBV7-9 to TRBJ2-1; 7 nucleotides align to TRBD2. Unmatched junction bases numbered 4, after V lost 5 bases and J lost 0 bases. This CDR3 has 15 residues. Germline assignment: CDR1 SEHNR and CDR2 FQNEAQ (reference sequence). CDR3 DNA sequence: TGTGCCAGCAGCCCGCGCGGGAGCTCCTACAATGAGCAGTTCTTC. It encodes CASSPRGSSYNEQFF.

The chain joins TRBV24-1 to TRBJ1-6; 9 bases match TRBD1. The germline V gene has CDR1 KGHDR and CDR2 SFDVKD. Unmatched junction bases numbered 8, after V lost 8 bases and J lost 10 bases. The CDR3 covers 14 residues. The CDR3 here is CATILTGGFSPLHF. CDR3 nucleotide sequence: TGTGCCACCATTCTGACAGGGGGATTCTCACCCCTCCACTTT.

The CDR3 loop is CASSFSLGPRVIAGELFF. In nucleotides, the CDR3 is TGTGCCAGCAGCTTTAGTCTAGGGCCCAGGGTCATTGCCGGGGAGCTGTTTTTT. The V and J genes are TRBV5-4 and TRBJ2-2, with a weak D call TRBD1 (5 bases). CDR1 and CDR2 from the germline V gene are SGHNT and YYREEE (reference sequence). V was cut by 2 bases and J by 6 bases, with 23 bases left in between. This CDR3 comprises 18 residues.

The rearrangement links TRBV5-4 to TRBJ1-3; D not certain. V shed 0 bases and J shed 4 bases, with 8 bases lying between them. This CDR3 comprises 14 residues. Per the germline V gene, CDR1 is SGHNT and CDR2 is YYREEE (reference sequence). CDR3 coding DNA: TGTGCCAGCAGCTTGGAGGGAGGCGGAAACACCATATATTTT. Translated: CASSLEGGGNTIYF.

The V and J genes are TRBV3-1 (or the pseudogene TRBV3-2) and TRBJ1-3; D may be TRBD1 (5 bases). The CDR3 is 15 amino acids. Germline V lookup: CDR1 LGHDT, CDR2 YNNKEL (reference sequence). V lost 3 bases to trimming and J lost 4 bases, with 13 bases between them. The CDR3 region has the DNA TGTGCCAGCAGCCAGGACCCGGGACTGGGAAACACCATATATTTT. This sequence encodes CASSQDPGLGNTIYF.

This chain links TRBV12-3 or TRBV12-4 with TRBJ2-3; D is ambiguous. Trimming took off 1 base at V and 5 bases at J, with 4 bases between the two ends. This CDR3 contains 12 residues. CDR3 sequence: CASSLDRDTQYF. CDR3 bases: TGTGCCAGCAGTTTAGATCGAGATACGCAGTATTTT.

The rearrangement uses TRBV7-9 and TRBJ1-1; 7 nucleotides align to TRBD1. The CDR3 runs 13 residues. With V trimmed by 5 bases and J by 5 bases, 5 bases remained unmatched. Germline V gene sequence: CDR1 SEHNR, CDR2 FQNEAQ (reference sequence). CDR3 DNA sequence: TGTGCCAGCAGCCAGAGGGGACAGACTGAAGCTTTCTTT. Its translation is CASSQRGQTEAFF. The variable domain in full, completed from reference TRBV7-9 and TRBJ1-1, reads DTGVSQNPRHKITKRGQNVTFRCDPISEHNRLYWYRQTLGQGPEFLTYFQNEAQLEKSRLLSDRFSAERPKGSFSTLEIQRTEQGDSAMYLCASSQRGQTEAFFGQGTRLTVV.

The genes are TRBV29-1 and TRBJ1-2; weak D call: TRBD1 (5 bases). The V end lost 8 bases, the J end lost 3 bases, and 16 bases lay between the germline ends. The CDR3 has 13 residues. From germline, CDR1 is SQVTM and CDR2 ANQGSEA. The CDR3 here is CSTWATGYYGYTF. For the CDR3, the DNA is TGCAGCACATGGGCAACAGGCTACTATGGCTACACCTTC.

The CDR3 DNA is TGTGCCAGCTCAAACAGGGAGACTGAAGCTTTCTTT. Protein: CASSNRETEAFF. The J gene is TRBJ1-1, the V gene TRBV18, with D tentatively TRBD1 (6 bases). V was clipped by 5 bases and J by 5 bases, with 9 bases between them. From germline, CDR1 is KGHSH and CDR2 LQKENI. This CDR3 contains 12 residues.

The CDR3 spells CASSAGALLIEAFF. CDR3 DNA: TGTGCCAGCAGTGCTGGGGCTCTTTTAATTGAAGCTTTCTTT. The V call is TRBV2, the J call TRBJ1-1, with D maybe TRBD1 (5 bases). Germline assignment: CDR1 SNHLY and CDR2 FYNNEI. Trimming removed 4 bases from V and 7 bases from J, with 16 bases in between. This CDR3 has 14 amino acids.

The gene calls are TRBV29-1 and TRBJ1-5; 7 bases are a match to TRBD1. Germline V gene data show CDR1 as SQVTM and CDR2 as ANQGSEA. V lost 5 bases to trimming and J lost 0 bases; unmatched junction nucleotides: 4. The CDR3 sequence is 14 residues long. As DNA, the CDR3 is TGCAGCGTTCGGGACAGCTATAGCAATCAGCCCCAGCATTTT. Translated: CSVRDSYSNQPQHF.

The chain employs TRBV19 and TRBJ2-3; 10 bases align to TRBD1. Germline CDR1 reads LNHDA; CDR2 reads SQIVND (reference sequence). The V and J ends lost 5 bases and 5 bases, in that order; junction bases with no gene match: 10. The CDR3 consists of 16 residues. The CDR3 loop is CASSSSRDRGRDTQYF. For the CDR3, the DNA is TGTGCCAGTAGTTCGTCCCGGGACAGGGGACGAGATACGCAGTATTTT.

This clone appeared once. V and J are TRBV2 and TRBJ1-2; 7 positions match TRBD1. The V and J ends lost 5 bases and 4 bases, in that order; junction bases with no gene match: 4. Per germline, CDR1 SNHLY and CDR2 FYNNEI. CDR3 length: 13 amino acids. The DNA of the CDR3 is TGTGCCAGCAGTTTACAGGGGAGCTATGGCTACACCTTC. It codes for CASSLQGSYGYTF.

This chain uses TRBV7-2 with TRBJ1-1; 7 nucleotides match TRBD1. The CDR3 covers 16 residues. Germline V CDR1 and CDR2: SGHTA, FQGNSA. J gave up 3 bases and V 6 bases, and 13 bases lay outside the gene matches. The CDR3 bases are TGTGCCAGCAGATACCGACAGGGCGTGAGGGACACTGAAGCTTTCTTT. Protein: CASRYRQGVRDTEAFF.